A single sample gave rise to the 13 T cell receptor beta chains below, sequenced in a study of spatial heterogeneity in lung cancer. No antigens are known for them. TCRdb re-called the 5' RACE reads through MiXCR, storing one row per CDR3 protein. In the table there are 15,000 to 20,000 distinct CDR3 sequences, almost 6% of which are singletons. Findings and limits, study-wide: Tracking of tumor mutation counts was seen in expanded intratumoral alpha and beta TCR counts.

Time point: sample taken at primary tumor resection. The sample was lung tumor tissue, taken at surgery. The source of these receptors is a female donor with early-stage non-small cell lung cancer.

At least ten counts were recorded for this clonotype. This beta chain came through as a stray read in a library set up for alpha chains, and its size says little. The chain combines TRBV4-1 with TRBJ2-1; 15 bases are shared with TRBD2. With V trimmed by 5 bases and J by 5 bases, 13 bases remained unmatched. Germline values: CDR1 MGHRA, CDR2 YSYEKL. The CDR3 is 19 amino acids. The CDR3: CASSNPGLAGGPMNNEQFF. CDR3 coding DNA: TGCGCCAGCAGCAACCCCGGACTAGCGGGAGGGCCGATGAACAATGAGCAGTTCTTC.

This clonotype was observed once. Within a library made for alpha chains, this beta chain is off target, and its count is uninformative. This sequence joins TRBV7-9 and TRBJ2-3; no reliable D call. The CDR3 is made up of 13 amino acids. Germline V gene data show CDR1 as SEHNR and CDR2 as FQNEAQ (reference sequence). V lost 0 bases, J lost 3 bases, and 4 bases lay in between. The chain's CDR3 is CASSLAITDTQYF. The CDR3 DNA is TGTGCCAGCAGCTTAGCGATAACAGATACGCAGTATTTT.

Ten or more counts support this clonotype. The library was prepared for alpha chains; this beta chain is a stray read, so its frequency means little. The chain has TRBV19 and TRBJ2-7, with TRBD1 matching over 8 bases. CDR3 length: 15 residues. CDR1 and CDR2 (germline): LNHDA, SQIVND (reference sequence). The ends lost 4 bases at V and 0 bases at J; junction bases unmatched: 5. CDR3: CASSTAQGGSYEQYF. The CDR3 nucleotides are TGTGCCAGTAGTACCGCACAGGGGGGCTCCTACGAGCAGTACTTC.

This clonotype has a handful of counts. Because the library targeted alpha chains, this beta chain is an off-target read whose size means little. This chain uses TRBV6-1 with TRBJ2-1, with no clear D. V was trimmed by 5 bases and J by 10 bases, leaving 18 bases between them. Germline-derived CDR1 and CDR2 are MNHNS and SASEGT. This CDR3 spans 14 amino acids. The CDR3 region is CASSLRPSVGEQFF. CDR3 DNA: TGTGCCAGCAGTCTCCGACCGTCCGTTGGGGAGCAGTTCTTC.

About this clonotype: A library made for alpha chains picked up this beta chain off target, so its size means little. V usage is TRBV6-1 and J usage is TRBJ2-2; D is possibly TRBD1 (6 bases). Trimming cost V 2 bases and J 4 bases, with 11 bases left between them. Germline-derived CDR1 and CDR2 are MNHNS and SASEGT. This CDR3 contains 15 residues. CDR3 region: CASSERQGTTGELFF. The CDR3, as DNA: TGTGCCAGCAGTGAACGGCAGGGGACCACCGGGGAGCTGTTTTTT.

This clonotype has ten or more counts. This beta chain was picked up by a library intended for alpha chains and is off target, so its count carries little meaning. The chain links TRBV28 to TRBJ2-2; 7 nucleotides match TRBD2. Germline V CDR1 and CDR2: MDHEN, SYDVKM. With V trimmed by 10 bases and J by 3 bases, 8 bases remained unmatched. CDR3 length: 14 amino acids. The CDR3 DNA is TGTGCCACGAAGCGGGGCACCTACACCGGGGAGCTGTTTTTT. Translating gives CATKRGTYTGELFF.

This clonotype occurred many times. This beta chain lies outside the target of a library built for alpha chains; its clone size means little. This chain links TRBV24-1 with TRBJ2-7, with D maybe TRBD2 (6 bases). CDR1 and CDR2 (germline): KGHDR, SFDVKD. V shed 9 bases and J shed 11 bases, with 13 bases lying between them. The CDR3 extends over 10 amino acids. The CDR3 here is CATRAGVEYF. CDR3 nucleotide sequence: TGTGCCACCCGAGCGGGCGTCGAGTACTTC.

This clonotype was picked up a small number of times. This beta chain is an unintended read in a library built for alpha chains; its size means little. The rearrangement joins TRBV20-1 to TRBJ2-7; D not certain. The germline CDR1 and CDR2 sequences are DFQATT and SNEGSKA (reference sequence). This CDR3 spans 13 amino acids. V lost 6 bases to trimming and J lost 2 bases, with 14 bases between them. The CDR3: CSAPPVSPYEQYF. The CDR3 DNA reads as TGCAGTGCCCCCCCGGTCAGTCCCTACGAGCAGTACTTC.

The table lists this clonotype with many counts. The library was prepared for alpha chains; this beta chain is a stray read, so its frequency means little. The chain joins TRBV27 to TRBJ2-4, with unresolved D. This CDR3 is 15 amino acids long. With 4 bases removed from V and 0 bases from J, the gap between germline ends came to 10 bases. Germline V gene sequence: CDR1 MNHEY, CDR2 SMNVEV (reference sequence). The CDR3 reads CASSSPTLAKNIQYF. CDR3 DNA sequence: TGTGCCAGCAGTTCCCCGACTTTAGCCAAAAACATTCAGTACTTC.

This clonotype has ten or more counts. This beta chain slipped into a library made for alpha chains as a stray read, so its size is not meaningful. The chain couples TRBV7-8 to TRBJ2-7; 16 bases match TRBD2. The germline CDR1 and CDR2 sequences are SGHVS and FQNEAQ. This CDR3 spans 17 amino acids. The ends lost 4 bases at V and 8 bases at J; junction bases unmatched: 11. Written as DNA, the CDR3 is TGTGCCAGCAGCTCCCGTACCGGGACTAGCGGGGGGGGGCAGCAGTACTTC. It translates to CASSSRTGTSGGGQQYF.

This clonotype was seen at least ten times. This beta chain was picked up by a library intended for alpha chains and is off target, so its count carries little meaning. The chain joins TRBV30 to TRBJ2-7; the match to TRBD1 covers 7 bases. Unmatched junction bases numbered 7, after V lost 4 bases and J lost 4 bases. CDR1 and CDR2 (germline): GTSNPN, SVGIG (reference sequence). This CDR3 comprises 13 residues. The CDR3 DNA sequence: TGTGCCTGGACCGGGACAGAACCTTACGAGCAGTACTTC. Translating gives CAWTGTEPYEQYF. The full variable domain, its missing parts supplied by reference TRBV30 and TRBJ2-7, is SQTIHQWPATLVQPVGSPLSLECTVEGTSNPNLYWYRQAAGRGLQLLFYSVGIGQISSEVPQNLSASRPQDRQFILSSKKLLLSDSGFYLCAWTGTEPYEQYFGPGTRLTVT.

This clonotype was seen at least ten times. Found in a library prepared for alpha chains, this beta chain is an off-target read, and its abundance has little meaning. The rearrangement links TRBV6-5 to TRBJ2-2; 12 nucleotides agree with TRBD2. V shed 6 bases and J 7 bases; nucleotides not matched to a gene: 6. The CDR3 has 15 amino acids. Germline V gene sequence: CDR1 MNHEY, CDR2 SVGAGI. This CDR3 is CASSPGLAGVGELFF. The DNA for the CDR3 is TGTGCCAGCAGCCCGGGACTAGCGGGCGTCGGGGAGCTGTTTTTT.

This clonotype showed up just a few times. Found in a library prepared for alpha chains, this beta chain is an off-target read, and its abundance has little meaning. The J gene is TRBJ2-3, the V gene TRBV13, with D unclear. This CDR3 is built from 16 residues. The germline gives CDR1 PRHDT, CDR2 FYEKMQ (reference sequence). Trimming cost V 5 bases and J 0 bases, with 15 bases left between them. The chain's CDR3 is CASSIRVAYSTDTQYF. The CDR3 DNA follows: TGTGCCAGCAGCATCCGAGTAGCTTATAGCACAGATACGCAGTATTTT.